This TCR beta chain was sequenced during a study of T cell responses to AZD1222 COVID-19 vaccine. Turning to this clone: Its specificity is not known.

Clones were sequenced by immunoSEQ multiplex PCR, and TCRdb holds only the in-frame ones, with some missing. The profile covers 150,000 to 200,000 clones, with about 87% appearing a single time and approximately 2.7% taken by the ten largest. Study outcomes and limitations: Among the donors, most were white British and more were female, and clonal diversity was possibly underestimated. Across spike, vaccine-associated CD4 TCRs were found, dominant at 160-218 and 743-854.

This sequence originates from an adult in good health. Sequencing was performed on peripheral blood, taken on day 0 of MenACWY control vaccination.

The CDR3 loop reads CASSPRLAGGNTQYF. In nucleotides, the CDR3 is TGTGCCAGCAGCCCTCGACTAGCGGGGGGGAATACGCAGTATTTT. This chain links TRBV5-4 with TRBJ2-3, with 14 bases matching TRBD2. Germline CDR1 SGHNT, CDR2 YYREEE (reference sequence). V was clipped by 4 bases and J by 7 bases; unmatched bases: 5. The CDR3 runs 15 residues.